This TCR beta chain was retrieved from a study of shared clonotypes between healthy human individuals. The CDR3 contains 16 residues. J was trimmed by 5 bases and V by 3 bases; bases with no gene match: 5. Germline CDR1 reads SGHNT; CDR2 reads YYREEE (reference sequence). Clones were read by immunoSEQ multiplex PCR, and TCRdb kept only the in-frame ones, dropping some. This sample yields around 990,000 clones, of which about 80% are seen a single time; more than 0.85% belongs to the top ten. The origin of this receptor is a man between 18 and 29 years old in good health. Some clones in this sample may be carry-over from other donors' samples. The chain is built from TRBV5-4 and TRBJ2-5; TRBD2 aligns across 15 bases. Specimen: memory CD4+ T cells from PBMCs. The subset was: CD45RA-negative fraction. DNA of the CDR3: TGTGCCAGCAGCTGGACTAGCGGGAGGGCCGGGGAGACCCAGTACTTC. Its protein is CASSWTSGRAGETQYF. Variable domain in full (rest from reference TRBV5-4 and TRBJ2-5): ETGVTQSPTHLIKTRGQQVTLRCSSQSGHNTVSWYQQALGQGPQFIFQYYREEENGRGNFPPRFSGLQFPNYSSELNVNALELDDSALYLCASSWTSGRAGETQYFGPGTRLLVL.